Below are 8 T cell receptor beta chains sequenced from a single sample in a study of blood T cell repertoires in COVID-19. The method was immunoSEQ multiplex PCR; TCRdb's version includes in-frame clones alone and lacks a portion of them. This repertoire shows roughly 280,000 clones, approximately 87% found once; its top ten account for less than 6%. Sequencing was performed on peripheral blood. The receptors derive from a man aged 55 to 69 who had recovered from COVID-19.

The chain combines TRBV5-6 with TRBJ1-1; 8 bases align to TRBD1. V was clipped by 4 bases and J by 4 bases; unmatched bases: 6. The germline CDR1 and CDR2 sequences are SGHDT and YYEEEE. The CDR3 is made up of 14 amino acids. The CDR3 DNA reads as TGTGCCAGCAGCGTTACCGACAGGGGCACTGAAGCTTTCTTT. Its protein is CASSVTDRGTEAFF.

This clone was seen only a few times. The chain is built from TRBV2 and TRBJ1-2; D is perhaps TRBD1 (6 bases). The germline CDR1 and CDR2 sequences are SNHLY and FYNNEI. This CDR3 contains 13 residues. Between the trimmed V and J ends, which lost 8 bases and 7 bases, there was a span of 17 bases. The CDR3, as DNA: TGTGCCAGCGGCAGTTGGGGGCGCAGTGGCTACACCTTC. Amino acid sequence: CASGSWGRSGYTF.

The chain recombines TRBV19 with TRBJ2-3; 14 nucleotides match TRBD2. V lost 4 bases to trimming and J lost 6 bases; unmatched junction nucleotides: 9. The germline CDR1 and CDR2 sequences are LNHDA and SQIVND (reference sequence). CDR3 size: 17 residues. CDR3 bases: TGTGCCAGTAGTAGAACGGGACTAGCGGGAGATTCGGATACGCAGTATTTT. Translated: CASSRTGLAGDSDTQYF.

The chain recombines TRBV5-1 with TRBJ2-7; D is undetermined. V was pared by 7 bases and J by 3 bases, with 14 bases between. The CDR3 has 13 residues. Looked up from germline, CDR1 is SGHRS and CDR2 is YFSETQ. The CDR3 DNA is TGCGCCAGCTCTCCCAACAGCCTCTACGAGCAGTACTTC. Translating it yields CASSPNSLYEQYF. Complete variable domain (other parts from reference TRBV5-1 and TRBJ2-7): KAGVTQTPRYLIKTRGQQVTLSCSPISGHRSVSWYQQTPGQGLQFLFEYFSETQRNKGNFPGRFSGRQFSNSRSEMNVSTLELGDSALYLCASSPNSLYEQYFGPGTRLTVT.

V usage is TRBV7-2 and J usage is TRBJ2-2; the D gene is possibly TRBD2 (6 bases). Germline CDR1 and CDR2: SGHTA and FQGNSA. Between the trimmed V and J ends, which lost 4 bases and 0 bases, there was a span of 12 bases. The CDR3 contains 16 residues. The DNA for the CDR3 is TGTGCCAGCAGCTCTTCGGGACTCGCGAACACCGGGGAGCTGTTTTTT. Translated, it gives CASSSSGLANTGELFF.

The chain uses TRBV5-1 and TRBJ2-3, with a tentative D call TRBD2 (5 bases). This CDR3 contains 15 residues. Germline CDR1 is SGHRS and CDR2 is YFSETQ. Trimming pared 4 bases from V and 1 base from J, leaving 13 bases between. The CDR3 is CASSAGLGGTDTQYF. The CDR3 DNA follows: TGCGCCAGCAGCGCCGGACTTGGGGGCACAGATACGCAGTATTTT.

The V gene is TRBV15, the J gene TRBJ1-4; D is ambiguous. Trimming removed 0 bases at V and 7 bases at J, with 15 bases between. The CDR3 spans 16 residues. Germline values: CDR1 LNHNV, CDR2 YYDKDF (reference sequence). The DNA for the CDR3 is TGTGCCACCAGCAGAGATCCGGCCGGGAGTGGTGAAAAACTGTTTTTT. Protein: CATSRDPAGSGEKLFF.

The chain recombines TRBV10-3 with TRBJ1-6; 7 bases fit TRBD1. The V gene end was trimmed by 4 bases and the J gene end by 13 bases; junction bases not matched to a gene: 10. CDR3 length: 14 residues. The germline V gene encodes CDR1 ENHRY and CDR2 SYGVKD. Here the CDR3 reads CAISVGDSPSPLHF. The CDR3 region has the DNA TGTGCCATCAGTGTGGGGGACAGCCCCTCGCCCCTCCACTTT.